These 3 T cell receptor beta chains were all obtained from the same sample, sequenced in a study of persistence of HIV-infected CD4 T cells. Sequencing used immunoSEQ version 4 in survey mode. This table comes from immunoSEQ multiplex PCR, and its TCRdb copy is limited to in-frame clones, with some not included. The data show around 39,000 clones, about 89% seen once. No antigen has been identified for these receptors. Anti-CD3/anti-CD28 beads served as a nonspecific positive control stimulus. Sorting selected CD4+ T cells upregulating both CD40 ligand and CD69. Source: CD4+ T cells sorted from PBMCs after 18-hour stimulation, taken from a patient who received antiretroviral therapy. The receptor source for this set is an adult man with HIV who was CMV-seropositive.

The V call is TRBV10-3, the J call TRBJ2-4; perhaps TRBD1 as D (5 bases). CDR1 ENHRY and CDR2 SYGVKD come from the germline V gene. Trimming left V 3 bases short and J 0 bases short, with 12 bases between. The CDR3 covers 16 residues. The CDR3 sequence is CAISDLPQGAKNIQYF. In DNA form, the CDR3 reads TGTGCCATCAGTGACCTTCCCCAGGGAGCCAAAAACATTCAGTACTTC.

In its sample, this clone was seen once. The gene calls are TRBV28 and TRBJ2-2; 8 nucleotides agree with TRBD1. Germline values: CDR1 MDHEN, CDR2 SYDVKM. The trim removed 6 bases at V and 5 bases at J, leaving 11 bases unmatched. The CDR3 covers 16 residues. CDR3 nucleotides: TGTGCCAGCAGCCCGGATGGACAGGGCAGAACCGGGGAGCTGTTTTTT. This gives the protein CASSPDGQGRTGELFF.

This clone was counted once. This chain uses TRBV3-1 (or the pseudogene TRBV3-2) with TRBJ1-6; 8 bases map to TRBD1. V was clipped by 4 bases and J by 3 bases; unmatched bases: 5. This CDR3 has 16 residues. Germline V CDR1 and CDR2: LGHDT, YNNKEL (reference sequence). In DNA, the CDR3 is TGTGCCAGCAGCCCGAGGGACAGGATCTATAATTCACCCCTCCACTTT. Translated: CASSPRDRIYNSPLHF.